The T cell receptor (beta chain) under discussion was sequenced for a study of T cell changes during pregnancy in multiple sclerosis. The repertoire was sequenced with immunoSEQ multiplex PCR; TCRdb's copy has only in-frame clones and lacks some. Among 25,000 to 35,000 clones listed, approximately 92% were seen once. CDR3 length equals 15 residues. In germline, CDR1 is SEHNR, CDR2 FQNEAQ (reference sequence). V trimming: 4 bases; J trimming: 4 bases; junction bases outside the gene matches: 3. This clonotype was sampled from a female donor with multiple sclerosis, enrolled in a pregnancy study. The specimen comprised CD8+ T cells from peripheral blood mononuclear cells, sampled before pregnancy. The chain employs TRBV7-9 and TRBJ2-1; 11 nucleotides line up with TRBD2. CDR3 sequence reads: CASSSTSGRYNEQFF. Written as DNA, the CDR3 is TGTGCCAGCAGCTCTACTAGCGGGAGATACAATGAGCAGTTCTTC.